This T cell receptor beta chain was recovered during a study of naive and memory T cell subsets. Whole-study findings and limits: In CD4 and CD8 cells, diversity dropped from naive through EMRA. Naive repertoires, especially CD8, held a few larger clonotypes, possibly memory cells re-expressing CD45RA.

The CDR3 loop spans 12 amino acids. Germline CDR1 reads MDHEN; CDR2 reads SYDVKM. This clonotype was detected a few times. Its antigen is unknown. The junction and the germline gene differ at one end; a read error may be behind it. The beta constant-region primer was an equimolar mix of two oligonucleotides covering TRBC1 and TRBC2. Ligated cDNA was amplified by four rounds of PCR with nested alpha and beta constant-region primers and SP2. TCRdb itself ran the UMI-ligation and nested PCR reads through MiXCR, one entry per CDR3 protein. The sample carries about 150,000 distinct CDR3 sequences, 20% to 25% recorded once. Overnight CMV lysate stimulation of fresh PBMCs defined donor CMV status by CD4+ IFNgamma.

The TCR was taken from a human donor in good health. The material sequenced was naive CD4+ T cells from blood. The V gene is TRBV28, the J gene TRBJ2-5, with D hard to call. DNA for the CDR3: TGTGCCAGCAGCCCCGGGTTGGGGAATCTTATCTTC. Protein sequence: CASSPGLGNLIF.